A few counts support the clone carrying this TCR beta chain. Primers used in a second PCR of roughly 7 to 12 cycles were a sample-barcoded 5' primer and a J-beta primer mix. TCRdb fed the 5' RACE reads into MiXCR, producing one record per CDR3 protein. Of some 900,000 distinct CDR3 sequences listed, roughly 50% are singletons. This entry belongs to a study of blood T cells in healthy people across ages. The V segment lost 7 bases and the J segment 4 bases; nucleotides outside the gene matches: 15. The germline gives CDR1 MNHEY, CDR2 SVGAGI. The CDR3 runs to 16 residues. Input material: blood. This chain connects TRBV6-5 to TRBJ2-7, with TRBD1 matching over 8 bases. The sequence came from a man aged 30-40 years in good health. This CDR3 reads CASNRDRPIAQYEQYF. CDR3 DNA: TGTGCCAGCAATCGGGACAGGCCAATAGCACAATACGAGCAGTACTTC.